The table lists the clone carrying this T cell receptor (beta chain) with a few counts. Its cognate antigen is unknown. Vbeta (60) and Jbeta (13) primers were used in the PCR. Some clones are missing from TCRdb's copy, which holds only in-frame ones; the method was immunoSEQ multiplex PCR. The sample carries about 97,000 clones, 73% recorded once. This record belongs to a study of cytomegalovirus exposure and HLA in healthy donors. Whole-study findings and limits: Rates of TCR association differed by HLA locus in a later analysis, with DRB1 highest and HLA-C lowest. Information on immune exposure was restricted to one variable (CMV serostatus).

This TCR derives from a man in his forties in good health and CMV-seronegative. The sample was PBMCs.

CDR3 DNA sequence: TGCGCCAGCAGCTTGGCCGGTCTGTCTGGAGCTTTCTTT. Translation: CASSLAGLSGAFF. The V call is TRBV5-1, the J call TRBJ1-1; D ambiguous. V lost 0 bases, J lost 10 bases, and 13 bases lay in between. Looked up from germline, CDR1 is SGHRS and CDR2 is YFSETQ. The CDR3 is 13 amino acids.